The 23 T cell receptor beta chains in this list originate from one sample, sequenced in a study of a mutant IDH1 vaccine in newly diagnosed glioma (dated by TCRdb to about 2021). The antigens for these receptors are not known. The sample's time point, from its label and the paper: week 23, last vaccination. A 20-mer mutant IDH1 peptide at 300 micrograms in Montanide made up each vaccine dose, which was injected subcutaneously together with topical imiquimod. Libraries were prepared through the immunoSEQ multiplex PCR assay. Not all clones reach the TCRdb copy of this immuneACCESS table, which keeps in-frame sequences only. Checked studies attribute under half of the gap to unresolved V genes and leave the rest unexplained. For this sample there are approximately 60,000 clones; about 87% appear just once. The ten largest clones represent more than 1.1% of the sample. The sample in question was PBMCs, obtained from a glioma patient whose treatment included an IDH1 peptide vaccine. These TCRs come from a man aged 35-49 years with glioma.

The chain's CDR3 is CASSLAWRDEQYF. Written as DNA, the CDR3 is TGCGCCAGCAGCTTGGCCTGGCGCGATGAGCAGTACTTC. V is TRBV5-1 and J is TRBJ2-7, with D uncertain. The CDR3 extends over 13 amino acids. V was clipped by 0 bases and J by 7 bases, with 11 bases between them. Germline loops: CDR1 SGHRS, CDR2 YFSETQ.

This chain joins TRBV9 and TRBJ1-2; no clear D. The ends were cut back, 4 bases at V and 4 bases at J, with 17 bases in the middle. The CDR3 runs 15 residues. Germline assignment: CDR1 SGDLS and CDR2 YYNGEE. The CDR3: CASSLTVTSSYGYTF. CDR3 in DNA: TGTGCCAGCAGCCTAACAGTGACCTCAAGCTATGGCTACACCTTC.

This chain uses TRBV6-6 with TRBJ1-2; 7 bases line up with TRBD1. The CDR3 has 13 residues. The trim removed 6 bases at V and 8 bases at J, leaving 9 bases unmatched. Germline lookup yields CDR1 MNHNY and CDR2 SVGAGI (reference sequence). CDR3 coding DNA: TGTGCCAGCAGCCAGGGGGAGATAAGAGGCTACACCTTC. The encoded protein is CASSQGEIRGYTF.

This rearrangement joins TRBV4-3 to TRBJ1-2, with unresolved D. Germline CDR1 and CDR2: LGHNA and YSLEER. The V and J ends lost 0 bases and 4 bases respectively, with 12 bases between them. The CDR3 extends over 15 amino acids. The CDR3 reads CASSQDESSAYGYTF. The CDR3 DNA sequence: TGCGCCAGCAGCCAAGACGAGTCGTCAGCCTATGGCTACACCTTC.

J is TRBJ2-1 and V is TRBV10-3; unclear D gene. This CDR3 is built from 13 residues. Trimming removed 8 bases from V and 6 bases from J, with 14 bases in between. CDR1 and CDR2 from the germline V gene are ENHRY and SYGVKD. The CDR3 DNA is TGTGCCATCCAAAGAGCCGGATCCAATGAGCAGTTCTTC. Its protein is CAIQRAGSNEQFF.

The chain combines TRBV6-5 with TRBJ1-4; 7 bases fit TRBD1. The CDR3 has 14 amino acids. V lost 6 bases and J lost 4; bases outside the gene matches: 5. Germline V gene sequence: CDR1 MNHEY, CDR2 SVGAGI. As DNA, the CDR3 is TGTGCCAGCAGCTCGGCAGGGGGTAATGAAAAACTGTTTTTT. This encodes CASSSAGGNEKLFF.

This clone was detected only a few times. This chain links TRBV9 with TRBJ2-3, with unresolved D. Trimming cost V 4 bases and J 6 bases, with 15 bases left between them. The CDR3 totals 14 residues. Germline CDR1 and CDR2: SGDLS and YYNGEE. CDR3 protein: CASSSRTGRDTQYF. DNA for the CDR3: TGTGCCAGCAGCTCACGGACCGGAAGGGATACGCAGTATTTT.

This rearrangement joins TRBV19 to TRBJ2-7; possibly TRBD1 for D (6 bases). CDR3 size: 12 residues. V was clipped by 8 bases and J by 5 bases, with 13 bases between them. Germline CDR1 and CDR2: LNHDA and SQIVND (reference sequence). CDR3 coding DNA: TGTGCCAGTTCACCGGGACATCACGAGCAGTACTTC. It translates to CASSPGHHEQYF.

The CDR3: CASGELHGTGELFF. CDR3 in DNA: TGTGCCAGCGGAGAATTACATGGCACCGGGGAGCTGTTTTTT. The chain combines TRBV9 with TRBJ2-2; D gene ambiguous. V lost 7 bases to trimming and J lost 4 bases, with 14 bases between them. From germline, CDR1 is SGDLS and CDR2 YYNGEE. CDR3 length equals 14 residues.

V usage is TRBV14 and J usage is TRBJ2-7; TRBD1 aligns across 9 bases. J lost 2 bases, V lost 2 bases, and 4 bases had no gene match. The V gene's germline CDR1 is SGHDN and CDR2 FVKESK. The CDR3 has 15 amino acids. The CDR3 reads CASSQPGQGAYEQYF. CDR3 DNA: TGTGCCAGCAGCCAACCGGGACAGGGTGCCTACGAGCAGTACTTC.

The chain uses TRBV18 and TRBJ1-2; 7 positions match TRBD1. The germline CDR1 and CDR2 sequences are KGHSH and LQKENI. The CDR3 length is 15 residues. V lost 5 bases to trimming and J lost 6 bases; unmatched junction nucleotides: 12. The CDR3 DNA reads as TGTGCCAGCTCATCAAGAACGGGCAGGGGGGATGGCTACACCTTC. It codes for CASSSRTGRGDGYTF.

The chain's CDR3 is CAISEGRGTTYNEQFF. CDR3 DNA sequence: TGTGCCATCAGTGAAGGCAGGGGGACCACCTACAATGAGCAGTTCTTC. The genes are TRBV10-3 and TRBJ2-1, with 7 bases identical to TRBD1. The germline gives CDR1 ENHRY, CDR2 SYGVKD. The trim removed 3 bases at V and 2 bases at J, leaving 7 bases unmatched. The CDR3 is 16 amino acids.

The chain has TRBV11-2 and TRBJ1-4; D is uncertain. CDR1 is SGHAT and CDR2 is FQNNGV in the germline V gene. With 1 base removed from V and 7 bases from J, the gap between germline ends came to 13 bases. CDR3 length equals 15 residues. The CDR3 reads CASSLAAGPGEKLFF. As DNA, the CDR3 is TGTGCCAGCAGCTTAGCGGCAGGTCCTGGTGAAAAACTGTTTTTT.

This chain links TRBV4-2 with TRBJ1-1; TRBD1 might be the D (6 bases). This CDR3 is built from 13 residues. Germline CDR1 reads LGHNA; CDR2 reads YNFKEQ. V lost 1 base to trimming and J lost 7 bases, with 10 bases between them. The chain's CDR3 is CASSQGGALEAFF. DNA of the CDR3: TGTGCCAGCAGCCAAGGGGGGGCCCTTGAAGCTTTCTTT.

CDR3 bases: TGTGCCACCAGCATGTTGGGGGAGGGCAATCAGCCCCAGCATTTT. This sequence encodes CATSMLGEGNQPQHF. V gene TRBV15 combines with J gene TRBJ1-5; TRBD1 might be the D (5 bases). The CDR3 length is 15 residues. Germline CDR1 LNHNV, CDR2 YYDKDF (reference sequence). Trimming removed 4 bases from V and 2 bases from J, with 12 bases in between.

V is TRBV2 and J is TRBJ2-2; D may match TRBD1 or TRBD2 (5 bases each). V lost 4 bases and J lost 2, with 8 bases in between. Germline loops: CDR1 SNHLY, CDR2 FYNNEI. This CDR3 spans 14 amino acids. The CDR3 DNA is TGTGCCAGCAGTGTAGGGACCAACACCGGGGAGCTGTTTTTT. It is translated as CASSVGTNTGELFF.

This chain uses TRBV5-1 with TRBJ2-1, with 13 nucleotides matching TRBD2. This CDR3 has 14 residues. V was pared by 8 bases and J by 3 bases, with 2 bases of the junction left unmatched. CDR1 and CDR2 (germline): SGHRS, YFSETQ. CDR3 sequence: CASGLAGVYNEQFF. Written as DNA, the CDR3 is TGCGCCAGTGGACTAGCGGGAGTCTACAATGAGCAGTTCTTC.

The chain joins TRBV27 to TRBJ1-4; D is undetermined. CDR3 length: 11 amino acids. Trimming took 8 bases from V and 7 from J, leaving 8 bases between them. In germline, CDR1 is MNHEY, CDR2 SMNVEV (reference sequence). The CDR3 nucleotides read TGTGCCAGCGGCCCACGTGAAAAACTGTTTTTT. Amino acids: CASGPREKLFF.

The gene calls are TRBV11-3 and TRBJ2-1; a weak D match, TRBD2 (5 bases). This CDR3 region has 15 residues. Germline CDR1 SGHNT, CDR2 YENEEA. The V end was cut by 1 base, the J end by 0 bases, with 7 bases between. The CDR3 protein is CASSLGETSYNEQFF. The CDR3 DNA is TGTGCCAGCAGCTTAGGGGAGACCTCCTACAATGAGCAGTTCTTC.

This chain connects TRBV5-1 to TRBJ2-5; the D gene could be TRBD1 or TRBD2 (5 bases each). V lost 4 bases and J lost 2, with 12 bases in between. The CDR3 extends over 14 amino acids. From germline, CDR1 is SGHRS and CDR2 YFSETQ. The CDR3 sequence: CASSQGPGQETQYF. The CDR3 nucleotides read TGCGCCAGCAGCCAGGGACCCGGACAAGAGACCCAGTACTTC.

The chain combines TRBV6-5 with TRBJ2-7; 12 nucleotides agree with TRBD2. The germline gives CDR1 MNHEY, CDR2 SVGAGI. The V and J ends lost 0 bases and 5 bases, in that order; junction bases with no gene match: 2. This CDR3 spans 15 amino acids. CDR3 protein: CASSYSTSGSHEQYF. In DNA form, the CDR3 reads TGTGCCAGCAGTTACTCGACTAGCGGGAGCCACGAGCAGTACTTC.

The genes are TRBV18 and TRBJ1-2, with 12 nucleotides matching TRBD1. J was trimmed by 6 bases and V by 6 bases; bases with no gene match: 14. The V gene's germline CDR1 is KGHSH and CDR2 LQKENI. This CDR3 comprises 17 residues. CDR3: CASSPRSSGQGADGYTF. CDR3 bases: TGTGCCAGCTCTCCGAGATCATCGGGACAGGGGGCCGATGGCTACACCTTC.

This chain links TRBV6-6 with TRBJ2-7; 7 bases map to TRBD2. This CDR3 is built from 14 residues. V shed 2 bases and J 1 base; nucleotides not matched to a gene: 2. Germline CDR1 and CDR2: MNHNY and SVGAGI (reference sequence). The CDR3 nucleotides read TGTGCCAGCAGTTACGGGGGGGGGTCCTACGAGCAGTACTTC. It encodes CASSYGGGSYEQYF.